The rows below give T cell receptor beta chains drawn from one sample of a study of OX40 agonist ivuxolimab in advanced cancers. Clones were read by immunoSEQ multiplex PCR, and TCRdb kept only the in-frame ones, dropping some. The table shows tens of thousands of clones, with more than 75% occurring only once. This specimen was CD4+ or CD8+ T cells sorted from blood, taken in a trial of the OX40 agonist ivuxolimab. These receptors were taken from an adult with an advanced solid tumor such as melanoma, head and neck, liver or kidney cancer. CDR3s include the opening cysteine and the closing phenylalanine or tryptophan. A D gene is named only where the DNA matches it firmly. For some rows the clone size is stated as once, few or many, or as a class when expanded; others skip it.

d_gene	abundance	j_gene	v_gene	CDR3aa	CDR3nt
TRBD2	once	TRBJ2-7	TRBV6-5	CASSFGGKSSYEQYF	TGTGCCAGCAGTTTCGGGGGGAAAAGCTCCTACGAGCAGTACTTC
TRBD1	few	TRBJ1-4	TRBV7-9	CASSSPGQGAEKLFF	TGTGCCAGCAGCTCTCCGGGACAGGGTGCGGAAAAACTGTTTTTT
NA	NA	TRBJ1-6	TRBV19	CASSPRQWGSPLHF	TGTGCCAGTAGTCCCCGGCAGTGGGGTTCACCCCTCCACTTT
NA	once	TRBJ2-5	TRBV6-5	CASSYSGGETQYF	TGTGCCAGCAGTTACTCGGGTGGGGAGACCCAGTACTTC
NA	NA	TRBJ2-7	TRBV11-2	CASSYLGSSTDYEQYF	TGTGCCAGCAGCTACCTAGGCAGTTCGACCGACTACGAGCAGTACTTC
NA	NA	TRBJ1-1	TRBV6-5	CASSYSSAGENTEAFF	TGTGCCAGCAGTTACTCGAGTGCGGGGGAGAACACTGAAGCTTTCTTT
TRBD2	NA	TRBJ2-5	TRBV29-1	CSAVAGGGQETQYF	TGCAGCGCCGTAGCGGGGGGCGGACAAGAGACCCAGTACTTC
TRBD1	NA	TRBJ1-2	TRBV29-1	CSAEPRQGSNYGYTF	TGCAGCGCTGAGCCCAGACAGGGTTCTAACTATGGCTACACCTTC
NA	NA	TRBJ1-1	TRBV11-2	CASSLVSGVNTEAFF	TGTGCCAGCAGCTTAGTTTCAGGGGTGAACACTGAAGCTTTCTTT
NA	NA	TRBJ2-4	TRBV5-6	CASSEQENIQYF	TGTGCCAGCAGCGAACAGGAAAACATTCAGTACTTC
NA	NA	TRBJ1-1	TRBV2	CASSASGNTEAFF	TGTGCCAGCAGTGCTTCAGGGAACACTGAAGCTTTCTTT
TRBD1	NA	TRBJ1-2	TRBV5-4	CASSLQGPGAYGYTF	TGTGCCAGCAGCTTACAGGGGCCCGGGGCCTATGGCTACACCTTC
TRBD2	NA	TRBJ2-1	TRBV2	CASRTSGRDEQFF	TGTGCCAGCAGGACTAGCGGGAGGGATGAGCAGTTCTTC
TRBD1	NA	TRBJ2-7	TRBV7-6	CASSLASQDRAPRYEQYF	TGTGCCAGCAGCTTAGCGTCCCAAGACAGGGCGCCGCGGTACGAGCAGTACTTC
NA	NA	TRBJ2-1	TRBV19	CASSTGRVNLNEQFF	TGTGCCAGTAGTACCGGCAGGGTGAACCTTAATGAGCAGTTCTTC
NA	NA	TRBJ2-3	TRBV5-1	CASSLEQSTDTQYF	TGCGCCAGCAGCTTGGAACAGAGCACAGATACGCAGTATTTT
TRBD2	NA	TRBJ2-3	TRBV6-6	CASSYSAGERRDTQYF	TGTGCCAGCAGTTATTCAGCGGGAGAACGGAGAGATACGCAGTATTTT
NA	NA	TRBJ2-5	TRBV4-1	CASSHARDVQETQYF	TGCGCCAGCAGCCACGCCCGGGACGTCCAAGAGACCCAGTACTTC
NA	NA	TRBJ1-2	TRBV5-6	CASSLNREYGYTF	TGTGCCAGCAGCTTGAACAGGGAGTATGGCTACACCTTC
NA	NA	TRBJ2-1	TRBV7-2	CASSLGGGVDEQFF	TGTGCCAGCAGCTTAGGGGGGGGCGTGGATGAGCAGTTCTTC